This entry is about one TCR beta chain. The sample is drawn from a study of blood T cell repertoires in COVID-19. Overall study context: The United States, Italy and Spain were the sources of the acute and convalescent COVID-19 samples.

Measured with immunoSEQ multiplex PCR; TCRdb has only the in-frame clones, and not every one. Among roughly 250,000 clones listed, approximately 81% were seen once. The germline CDR1 and CDR2 sequences are SGDLS and YYNGEE. The CDR3 consists of 15 residues. The germline V and J ends were trimmed by 4 bases and 2 bases, with 16 bases remaining between them. This receptor was obtained from a woman aged 60 to 75 with active or convalescent COVID-19. The material sequenced was peripheral blood. The chain has TRBV9 and TRBJ2-7, with a tentative D call TRBD2 (6 bases). The CDR3 protein is CASSFRDSPTYEQYF. In DNA, the CDR3 is TGTGCCAGCAGCTTCCGGGACTCCCCCACCTACGAGCAGTACTTC.